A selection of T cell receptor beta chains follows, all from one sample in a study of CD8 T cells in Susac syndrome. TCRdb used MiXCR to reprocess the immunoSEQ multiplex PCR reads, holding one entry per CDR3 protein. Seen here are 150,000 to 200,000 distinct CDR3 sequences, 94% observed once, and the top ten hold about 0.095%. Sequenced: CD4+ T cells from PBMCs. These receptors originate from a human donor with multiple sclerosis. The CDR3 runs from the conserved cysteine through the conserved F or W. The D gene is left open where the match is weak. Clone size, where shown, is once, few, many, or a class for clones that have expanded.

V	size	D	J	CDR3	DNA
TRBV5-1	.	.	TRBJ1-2	CASSPDGTSNYGYTF	TGCGCCAGCAGCCCGGACGGCACCTCTAACTATGGCTACACCTTC
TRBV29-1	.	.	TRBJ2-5	CSVGTQETQYF	TGCAGCGTTGGGACCCAAGAGACCCAGTACTTC
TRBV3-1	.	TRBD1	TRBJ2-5	CASSEQGTGQETQYF	TGTGCCAGCAGTGAACAGGGGACGGGTCAAGAGACCCAGTACTTC
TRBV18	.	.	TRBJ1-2	CASSPSGEGYTF	TGTGCCAGCTCACCGTCAGGGGAAGGCTACACCTTC
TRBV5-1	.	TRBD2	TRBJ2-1	CASSLAGPTYNEQFF	TGCGCCAGCAGCCTAGCGGGACCAACCTACAATGAGCAGTTCTTC
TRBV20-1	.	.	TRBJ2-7	CSARDLLAYEQYF	TGCAGTGCTAGAGATCTGTTAGCGTACGAGCAGTACTTC
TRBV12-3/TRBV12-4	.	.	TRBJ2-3	CASNVLWSSDLTDTQYF	TGTGCCAGCAACGTCCTGTGGAGTAGCGATTTGACAGATACGCAGTATTTT
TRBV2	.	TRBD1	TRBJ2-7	CASSFDRGGYYEQYF	TGTGCCAGCAGTTTCGACAGGGGAGGCTACTACGAGCAGTACTTC
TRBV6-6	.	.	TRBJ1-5	CASSYSTLASDF	TGTGCCAGCAGTTATTCGACTTTAGCGTCGGATTTT
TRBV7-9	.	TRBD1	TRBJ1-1	CASSGGPGQKEAFF	TGTGCCAGCAGCGGGGGTCCGGGACAGAAGGAAGCTTTCTTT
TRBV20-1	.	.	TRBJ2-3	CSARRGTSTDTQYF	TGCAGTGCTAGACGGGGCACTAGCACAGATACGCAGTATTTT
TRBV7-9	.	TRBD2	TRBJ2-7	CASSDTSGGSYEQYF	TGTGCCAGCAGCGACACTAGCGGGGGATCCTACGAGCAGTACTTC
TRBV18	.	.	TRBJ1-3	CASSAGISGNGNTIYF	TGTGCCAGCTCAGCCGGGATCAGTGGAAATGGAAACACCATATATTTT
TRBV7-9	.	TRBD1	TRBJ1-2	CASSLFSTGGGYAF	TGTGCCAGCAGCTTATTCTCAACAGGGGGAGGCTACGCCTTC
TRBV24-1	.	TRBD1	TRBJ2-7	CATSEKGTALLREQYF	TGTGCCACCAGTGAGAAAGGGACAGCATTATTACGCGAGCAGTACTTC
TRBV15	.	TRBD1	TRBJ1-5	CATSRDRTNQPQHF	TGTGCCACCAGCAGGGACAGGACGAATCAGCCCCAGCATTTT
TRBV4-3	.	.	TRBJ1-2	CASSPRTDPFYGYTF	TGCGCCAGCAGCCCAAGGACAGATCCTTTCTATGGCTACACCTTC
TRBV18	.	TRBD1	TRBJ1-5	CASSPYRGRQPQHF	TGTGCCAGCTCACCCTACAGGGGACGTCAGCCCCAGCATTTT
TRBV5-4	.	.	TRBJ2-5	CASTNTELETQYF	TGTGCCAGCACCAACACGGAATTAGAGACCCAGTACTTC
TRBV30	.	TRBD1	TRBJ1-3	CAGGQGAGNTIYF	TGTGCCGGGGGACAGGGCGCGGGAAACACCATATATTTT
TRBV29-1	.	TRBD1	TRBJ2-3	CSETGASSTDTQYF	TGCAGCGAAACAGGGGCTTCGAGCACAGATACGCAGTATTTT
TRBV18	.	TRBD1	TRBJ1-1	CASSPWDRGDPEAFF	TGTGCCAGCTCACCCTGGGACAGGGGCGATCCTGAAGCTTTCTTT
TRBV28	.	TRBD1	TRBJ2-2	CASSLGGAGTGELFF	TGTGCCAGCAGTCTAGGGGGCGCGGGCACCGGGGAGCTGTTTTTT
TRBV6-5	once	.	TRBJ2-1	CASSYVGQESNEQFF	TGTGCCAGCAGTTACGTGGGCCAAGAGAGCAATGAGCAGTTCTTC
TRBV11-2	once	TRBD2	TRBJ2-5	CASSLKLGGTGQETQYF	TGTGCCAGCAGCTTAAAGTTGGGAGGGACGGGGCAAGAGACCCAGTACTTC
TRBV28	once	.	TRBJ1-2	CASSNRGSEGYTF	TGTGCCAGCAGTAACCGGGGATCGGAGGGCTACACCTTC
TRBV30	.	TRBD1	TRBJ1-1	CAFRGQRTEAFF	TGTGCCTTCAGGGGGCAACGCACTGAAGCTTTCTTT
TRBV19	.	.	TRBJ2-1	CASSRGNYNEQFF	TGTGCCAGTAGTAGGGGGAATTACAATGAGCAGTTCTTC
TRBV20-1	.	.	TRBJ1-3	CSAFRSRGNTIYF	TGCAGTGCTTTCAGGAGCCGCGGAAACACCATATATTTT
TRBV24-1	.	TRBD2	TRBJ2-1	CATMKGGLAGEGNEQFF	TGTGCCACCATGAAAGGGGGACTAGCGGGAGAAGGGAATGAGCAGTTCTTC
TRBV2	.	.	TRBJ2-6	CASSPSRGGGANVLTF	TGTGCCAGCAGCCCTTCTCGAGGTGGCGGGGCCAACGTCCTGACTTTC
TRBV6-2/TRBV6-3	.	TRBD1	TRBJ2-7	CASGPQGQGTYEQYF	TGTGCCAGCGGACCCCAGGGACAGGGGACATACGAGCAGTACTTC